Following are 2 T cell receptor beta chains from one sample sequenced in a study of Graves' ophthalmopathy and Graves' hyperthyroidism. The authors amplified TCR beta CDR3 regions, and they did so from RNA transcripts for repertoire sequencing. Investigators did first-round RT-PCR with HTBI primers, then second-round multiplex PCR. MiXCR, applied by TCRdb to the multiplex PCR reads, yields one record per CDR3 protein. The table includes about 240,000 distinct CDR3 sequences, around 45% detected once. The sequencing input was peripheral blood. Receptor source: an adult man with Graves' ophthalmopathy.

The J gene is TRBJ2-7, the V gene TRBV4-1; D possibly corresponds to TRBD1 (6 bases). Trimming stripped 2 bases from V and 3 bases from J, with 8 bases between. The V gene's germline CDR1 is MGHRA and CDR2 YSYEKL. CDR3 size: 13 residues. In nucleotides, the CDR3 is TGCGCCAGCAGCCAAATAGGGGGCTACGAGCAGTACTTC. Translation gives CASSQIGGYEQYF.

The CDR3 sequence is CASSLSGASYEQYF. DNA of the CDR3: TGTGCCAGCAGCCTTTCCGGTGCCTCCTACGAGCAGTACTTC. The chain employs TRBV7-9 and TRBJ2-7; D unclear. Deletions cut 5 bases from V and 0 bases from J, with 11 bases between. Germline CDR1 SEHNR, CDR2 FQNEAQ (reference sequence). The CDR3 is 14 amino acids.